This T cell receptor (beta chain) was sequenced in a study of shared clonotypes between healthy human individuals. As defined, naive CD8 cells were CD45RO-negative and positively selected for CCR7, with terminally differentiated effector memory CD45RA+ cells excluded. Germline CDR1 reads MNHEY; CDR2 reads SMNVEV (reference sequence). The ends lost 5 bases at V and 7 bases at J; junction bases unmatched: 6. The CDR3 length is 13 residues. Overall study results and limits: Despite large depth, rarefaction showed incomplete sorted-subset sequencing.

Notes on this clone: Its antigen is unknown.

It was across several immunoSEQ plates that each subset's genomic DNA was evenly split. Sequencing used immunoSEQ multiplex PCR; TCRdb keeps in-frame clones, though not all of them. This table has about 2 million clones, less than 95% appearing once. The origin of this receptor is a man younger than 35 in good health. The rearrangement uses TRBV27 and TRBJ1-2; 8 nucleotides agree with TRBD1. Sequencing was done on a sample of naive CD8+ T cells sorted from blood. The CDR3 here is CASSPQGAGGYTF. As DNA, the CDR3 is TGTGCCAGCAGTCCCCAGGGGGCAGGTGGCTACACCTTC.